This T cell receptor (beta chain) was captured in a study of graft-versus-host responses after intestinal transplantation. Study summary: After anti-thymocyte globulin induction, recipients took tacrolimus and steroids for 2 to 3 years.

TCRdb's copy holds only in-frame clones and misses some; the assay was immunoSEQ multiplex PCR. The data show 35,000 to 55,000 clones, over 85% seen once. This CDR3 is 17 amino acids long. After removal of 1 base from V and 7 bases from J, the junction contained 12 bases not matched to a gene. From germline, CDR1 is MNHEY and CDR2 SMNVEV (reference sequence). The V and J genes are TRBV27 and TRBJ1-5; 8 nucleotides agree with TRBD1. This clonotype originated in a human patient who received an intestinal transplant, so some T cells may come from the graft donor. This specimen consisted of PBMCs, obtained around 790 days after a first intestinal transplant, on the day of a second. The DNA of the CDR3 is TGTGCCAGCAGTTTATGGGGGGGACAGGCCGTGGCCCAGCCCCAGCATTTT. This encodes CASSLWGGQAVAQPQHF.